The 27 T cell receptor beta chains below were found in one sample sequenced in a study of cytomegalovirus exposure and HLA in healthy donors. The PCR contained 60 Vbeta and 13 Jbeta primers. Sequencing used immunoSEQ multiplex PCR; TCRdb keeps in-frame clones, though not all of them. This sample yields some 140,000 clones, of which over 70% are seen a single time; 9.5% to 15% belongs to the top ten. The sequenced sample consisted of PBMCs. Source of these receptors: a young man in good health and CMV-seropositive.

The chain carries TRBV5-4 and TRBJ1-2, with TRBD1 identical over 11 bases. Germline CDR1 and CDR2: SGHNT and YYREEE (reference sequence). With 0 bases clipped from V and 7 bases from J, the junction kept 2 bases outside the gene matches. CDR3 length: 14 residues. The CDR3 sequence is CASSLGTGGFGYTF. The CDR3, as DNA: TGTGCCAGCAGCTTGGGGACAGGGGGCTTTGGCTACACCTTC.

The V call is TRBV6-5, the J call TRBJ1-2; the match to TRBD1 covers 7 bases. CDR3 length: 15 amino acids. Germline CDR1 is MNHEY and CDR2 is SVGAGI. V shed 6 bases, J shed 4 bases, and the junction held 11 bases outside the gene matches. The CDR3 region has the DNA TGTGCCAGCAGGAAGGGATACAGGGGTAGCTATGGCTACACCTTC. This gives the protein CASRKGYRGSYGYTF.

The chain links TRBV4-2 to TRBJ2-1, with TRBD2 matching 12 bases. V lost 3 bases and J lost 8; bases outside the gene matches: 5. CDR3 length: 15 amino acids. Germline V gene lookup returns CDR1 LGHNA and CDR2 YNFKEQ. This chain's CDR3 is CASSQTSGSGYEQFF. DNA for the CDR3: TGTGCCAGCAGCCAGACTAGCGGGAGTGGCTATGAGCAGTTCTTC.

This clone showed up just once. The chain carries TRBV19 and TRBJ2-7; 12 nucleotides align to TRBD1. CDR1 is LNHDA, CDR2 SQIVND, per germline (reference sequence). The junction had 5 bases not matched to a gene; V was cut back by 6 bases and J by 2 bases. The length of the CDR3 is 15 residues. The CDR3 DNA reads TGTGCCAGTAGCCCTGGGACAGGGGGCACCTACGAGCAGTACTTC. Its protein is CASSPGTGGTYEQYF.

CDR3 loop: CASSQKTGLYPEQYF. The CDR3 DNA follows: TGTGCCAGCAGCCAAAAAACGGGACTGTATCCCGAGCAGTACTTC. V gene TRBV4-2 combines with J gene TRBJ2-5; TRBD2 is a possible D gene (6 bases). The tail of the sequence fits TRBJ2-7 better, so the J call may be wrong. The CDR3 has 15 amino acids. Germline-derived CDR1 and CDR2 are LGHNA and YNFKEQ.

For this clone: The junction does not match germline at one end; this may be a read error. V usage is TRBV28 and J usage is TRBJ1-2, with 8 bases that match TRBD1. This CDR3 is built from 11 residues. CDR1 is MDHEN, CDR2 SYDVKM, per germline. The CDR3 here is CASRGGGQGFF. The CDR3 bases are TGTGCCAGCAGAGGGGGAGGACAGGGCTTCTTC.

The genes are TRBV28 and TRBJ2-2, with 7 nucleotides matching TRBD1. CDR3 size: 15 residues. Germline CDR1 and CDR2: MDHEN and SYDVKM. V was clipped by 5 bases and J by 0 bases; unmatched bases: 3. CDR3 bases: TGTGCCAGCAGTCGACAGGGCACGAACACCGGGGAGCTGTTTTTT. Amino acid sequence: CASSRQGTNTGELFF.

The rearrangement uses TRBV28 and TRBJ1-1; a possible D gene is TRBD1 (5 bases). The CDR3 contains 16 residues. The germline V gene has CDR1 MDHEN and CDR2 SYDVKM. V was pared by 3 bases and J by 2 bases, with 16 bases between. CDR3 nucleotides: TGTGCCAGCAGTTTGCAGACAGTCGGATTTAACACTGAAGCTTTCTTT. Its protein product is CASSLQTVGFNTEAFF.

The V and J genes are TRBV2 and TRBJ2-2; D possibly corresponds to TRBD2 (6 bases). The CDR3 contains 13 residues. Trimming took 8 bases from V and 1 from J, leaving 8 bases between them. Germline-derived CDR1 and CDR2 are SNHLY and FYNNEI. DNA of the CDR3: TGTGCCAGCGTCGGGGGGAACACCGGGGAGCTGTTTTTT. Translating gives CASVGGNTGELFF.

The CDR3 DNA sequence: TGTGCCAGCAGCTGGCGCCCAGGGCTGAACTGCACAGATACGCAGTATTTT. It is translated as CASSWRPGLNCTDTQYF. The chain uses TRBV11-3 and TRBJ2-3; D is possibly TRBD1 (5 bases). Germline assignment: CDR1 SGHNT and CDR2 YENEEA. Trimming pared 4 bases from V and 1 base from J, leaving 18 bases between. CDR3 length: 17 amino acids.

The CDR3 DNA reads as TGCGCCAGCAGCTTGGCCCCAGAATCCCACGAGCAGTACTTC. This codes for CASSLAPESHEQYF. The rearrangement joins TRBV5-1 to TRBJ2-7; D ambiguous. The V end was cut by 0 bases, the J end by 5 bases, with 12 bases between. The CDR3 consists of 14 residues. Germline CDR1 SGHRS, CDR2 YFSETQ.

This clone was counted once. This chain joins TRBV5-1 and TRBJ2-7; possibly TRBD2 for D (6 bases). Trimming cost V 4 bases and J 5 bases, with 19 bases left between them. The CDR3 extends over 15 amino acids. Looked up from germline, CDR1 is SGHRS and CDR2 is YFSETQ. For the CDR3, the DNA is TGCGCCAGCAGCGTGACTAGTATAGGTTCGAACGAGCAGTACTTC. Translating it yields CASSVTSIGSNEQYF.

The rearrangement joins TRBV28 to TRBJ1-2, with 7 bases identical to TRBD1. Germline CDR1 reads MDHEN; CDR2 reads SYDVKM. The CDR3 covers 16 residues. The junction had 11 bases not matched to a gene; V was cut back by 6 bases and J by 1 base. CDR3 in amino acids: CASSFLGPGGNYGYTF. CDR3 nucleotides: TGTGCCAGCAGCTTTCTCGGGCCAGGGGGTAACTATGGCTACACCTTC.

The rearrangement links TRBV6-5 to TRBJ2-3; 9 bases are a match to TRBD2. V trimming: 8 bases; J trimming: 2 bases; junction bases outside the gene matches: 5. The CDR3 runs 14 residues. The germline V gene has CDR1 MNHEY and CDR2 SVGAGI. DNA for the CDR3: TGTGCCAGCGGGCGGGGGGGGTCCACAGATACGCAGTATTTT. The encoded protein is CASGRGGSTDTQYF.

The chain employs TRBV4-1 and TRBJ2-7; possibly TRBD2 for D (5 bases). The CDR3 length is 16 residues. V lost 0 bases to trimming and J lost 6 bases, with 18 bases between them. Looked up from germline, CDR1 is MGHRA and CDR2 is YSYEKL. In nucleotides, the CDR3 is TGCGCCAGCAGCCAAGATTCTTCCGGGAACGGGCGCGAGCAGTACTTC. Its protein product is CASSQDSSGNGREQYF.

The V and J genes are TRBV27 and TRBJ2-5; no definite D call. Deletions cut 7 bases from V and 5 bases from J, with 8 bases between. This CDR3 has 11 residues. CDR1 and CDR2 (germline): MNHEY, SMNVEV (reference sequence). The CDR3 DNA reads TGTGCCAGCATCCCCCGGGAGACCCAGTACTTC. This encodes CASIPRETQYF.

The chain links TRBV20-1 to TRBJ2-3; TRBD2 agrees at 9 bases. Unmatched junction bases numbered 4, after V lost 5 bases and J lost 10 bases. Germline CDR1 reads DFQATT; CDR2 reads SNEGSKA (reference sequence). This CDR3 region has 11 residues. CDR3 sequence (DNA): TGCAGTGCTGACAGACTAGCGGCGCAGTATTTT. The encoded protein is CSADRLAAQYF.

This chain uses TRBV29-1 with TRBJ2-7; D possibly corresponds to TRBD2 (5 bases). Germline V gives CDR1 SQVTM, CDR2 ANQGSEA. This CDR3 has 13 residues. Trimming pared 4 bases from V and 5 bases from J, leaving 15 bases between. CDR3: CSVAGRDGNEQYF. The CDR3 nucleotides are TGCAGCGTTGCCGGACGCGACGGGAACGAGCAGTACTTC.

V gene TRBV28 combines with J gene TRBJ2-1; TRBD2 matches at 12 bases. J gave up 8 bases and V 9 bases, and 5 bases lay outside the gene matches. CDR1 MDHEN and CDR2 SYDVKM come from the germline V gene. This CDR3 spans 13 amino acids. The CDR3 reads CASRTSGNYEQFF. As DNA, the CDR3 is TGTGCCAGTCGGACTAGCGGGAATTATGAGCAGTTCTTC.

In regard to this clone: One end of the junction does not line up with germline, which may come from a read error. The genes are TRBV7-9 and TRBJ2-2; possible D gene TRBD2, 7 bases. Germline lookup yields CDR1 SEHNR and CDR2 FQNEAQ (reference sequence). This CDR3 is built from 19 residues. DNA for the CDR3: TGTTCCAGCAGCTCTGTGGGGGGGCTAGCGGAATCAAACACCGGGGAGCTGTTTTTT. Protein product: CSSSSVGGLAESNTGELFF.

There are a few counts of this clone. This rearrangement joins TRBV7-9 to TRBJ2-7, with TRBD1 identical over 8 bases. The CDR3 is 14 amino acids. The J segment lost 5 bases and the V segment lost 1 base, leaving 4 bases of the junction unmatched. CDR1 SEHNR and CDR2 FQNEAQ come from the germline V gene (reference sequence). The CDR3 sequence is CASSLVQGADEQYF. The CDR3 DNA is TGTGCCAGCAGCTTAGTCCAGGGGGCTGACGAGCAGTACTTC.

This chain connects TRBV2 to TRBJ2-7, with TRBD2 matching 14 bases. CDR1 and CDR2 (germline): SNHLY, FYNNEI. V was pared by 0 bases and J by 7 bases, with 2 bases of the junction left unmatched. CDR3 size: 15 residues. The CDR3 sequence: CASSEAGLAGVEQYF. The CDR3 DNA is TGTGCCAGCAGTGAAGCGGGACTAGCGGGAGTTGAGCAGTACTTC.

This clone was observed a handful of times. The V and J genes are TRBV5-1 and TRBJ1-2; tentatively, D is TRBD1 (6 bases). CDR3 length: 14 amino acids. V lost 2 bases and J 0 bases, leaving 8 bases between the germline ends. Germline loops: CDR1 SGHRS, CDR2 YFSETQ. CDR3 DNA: TGCGCCAGCAGCTTCGGGGGGCCTAACTATGGCTACACCTTC. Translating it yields CASSFGGPNYGYTF.

Here the CDR3 DNA reads TGTGCCACCAGCAGAGATCGGGGGGCTAATTCACCCCTCCACTTT. It codes for CATSRDRGANSPLHF. V usage is TRBV15 and J usage is TRBJ1-6; D might be TRBD1 (6 bases). CDR1 and CDR2 (germline): LNHNV, YYDKDF (reference sequence). Trimming left V 0 bases short and J 6 bases short, with 9 bases between. This CDR3 region has 15 residues.

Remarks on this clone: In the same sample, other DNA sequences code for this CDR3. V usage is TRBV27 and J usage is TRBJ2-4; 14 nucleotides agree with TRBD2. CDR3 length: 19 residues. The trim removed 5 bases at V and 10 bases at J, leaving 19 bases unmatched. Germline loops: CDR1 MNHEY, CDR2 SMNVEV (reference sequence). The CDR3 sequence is CASSEGLAGVEGATNIQYF. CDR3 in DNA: TGTGCCAGCAGTGAGGGACTAGCGGGAGTGGAAGGGGCCACAAATATTCAGTACTTC.

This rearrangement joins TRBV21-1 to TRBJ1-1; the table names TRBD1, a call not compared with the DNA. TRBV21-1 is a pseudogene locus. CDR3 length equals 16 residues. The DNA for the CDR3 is TGTGCCAGCAGCGCCACTAACACAGGGGTTGACACTGAAGCTTTCTTT. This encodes CASSATNTGVDTEAFF.

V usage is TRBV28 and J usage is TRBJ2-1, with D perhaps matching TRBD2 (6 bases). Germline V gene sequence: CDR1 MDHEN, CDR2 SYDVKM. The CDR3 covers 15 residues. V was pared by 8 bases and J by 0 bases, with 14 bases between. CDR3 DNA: TGTGCCAGCCTTATCCCCGGGAGCTCCTACAATGAGCAGTTCTTC. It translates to CASLIPGSSYNEQFF. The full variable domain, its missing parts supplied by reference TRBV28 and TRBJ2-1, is DVKVTQSSRYLVKRTGEKVFLECVQDMDHENMFWYRQDPGLGLRLIYFSYDVKMKEKGDIPEGYSVSREKKERFSLILESASTNQTSMYLCASLIPGSSYNEQFFGPGTRLTVL.